The 18 T cell receptor beta chains listed next were all sequenced from one sample in a study of cytomegalovirus exposure and HLA in healthy donors. PCR involved 60 Vbeta and 13 Jbeta primers. Generated by immunoSEQ multiplex PCR, the TCRdb table keeps only in-frame clones and is missing some. The table records roughly 65,000 clones, about four fifths of them present only once. The sequenced material came from PBMCs. These receptors were obtained from a woman aged 30 to 39 in good health and CMV-seronegative.

This clone was counted a single time. At the DNA level, this CDR3 is encoded by other sequences in the same sample as well. This rearrangement joins TRBV27 to TRBJ2-7, with 7 bases matching TRBD2. Germline V lookup: CDR1 MNHEY, CDR2 SMNVEV (reference sequence). The CDR3 is 13 amino acids. Trimming removed 3 bases from V and 3 bases from J; junction bases left unmatched: 2. The CDR3 protein is CASSFSGGYEQYF. CDR3 in DNA: TGTGCCAGCAGTTTCTCGGGGGGCTACGAGCAGTACTTC.

This clone was recorded only once. This rearrangement joins TRBV7-9 to TRBJ1-6; 8 bases are a match to TRBD1. Trimming removed 7 bases from V and 9 bases from J; junction bases left unmatched: 8. The CDR3 covers 14 residues. The germline V gene has CDR1 SEHNR and CDR2 FQNEAQ (reference sequence). The CDR3 DNA sequence: TGTGCCAGCACCCAACCGGGACAGGCTTCACCCCTCCACTTT. Translation: CASTQPGQASPLHF.

The chain recombines TRBV4-1 with TRBJ1-5, with TRBD1 matching 7 bases. Trimming took 0 bases from V and 1 from J; bases not matched to a gene: 6. In germline, CDR1 is MGHRA, CDR2 YSYEKL. The CDR3 is 17 amino acids. The CDR3 bases are TGCGCCAGCAGCCAAGACCCTGGCAGGGGGAGCAATCAGCCCCAGCATTTT. Residues: CASSQDPGRGSNQPQHF.

The V and J genes are TRBV4-3 and TRBJ1-4; TRBD1 matches 8 bases. Germline V gene sequence: CDR1 LGHNA, CDR2 YSLEER. The ends lost 4 bases at V and 8 bases at J; junction bases unmatched: 6. This CDR3 has 14 amino acids. CDR3 residues: CASSRDRGGEKLFF. DNA for the CDR3: TGCGCCAGCAGCCGTGACAGGGGTGGCGAAAAACTGTTTTTT.

This chain joins TRBV4-1 and TRBJ1-5; unclear D gene. Trimming shortened V by 1 base and J by 6 bases, and 7 bases separated the two germline ends. The germline V gene has CDR1 MGHRA and CDR2 YSYEKL. This CDR3 has 13 residues. The CDR3 bases are TGCGCCAGCAGCCAAGCAGGTCTTCAGCCCCAGCATTTT. It specifies CASSQAGLQPQHF.

The rearrangement joins TRBV19 to TRBJ2-7, with D tentatively TRBD2 (6 bases). V was pared by 8 bases and J by 0 bases, with 11 bases between. CDR1 is LNHDA, CDR2 SQIVND, per germline (reference sequence). The CDR3 has 13 amino acids. CDR3 amino acids: CASSRTNSYEQYF. The CDR3 DNA reads TGTGCCAGTTCGAGGACTAACTCCTACGAGCAGTACTTC.

V gene TRBV5-4 combines with J gene TRBJ1-2, with 10 bases aligning to TRBD1. V dropped 4 bases and J dropped 3; count of bases not matched to a gene: 9. CDR3 length equals 16 residues. Germline CDR1 SGHNT, CDR2 YYREEE (reference sequence). In DNA, the CDR3 is TGTGCCAGCAGCCACTCCGGGACAGGGGAGGACTATGGCTACACCTTC. As protein: CASSHSGTGEDYGYTF.

This chain uses TRBV4-2 with TRBJ2-7; 7 positions agree with TRBD2. This CDR3 spans 17 amino acids. CDR1 LGHNA and CDR2 YNFKEQ come from the germline V gene. Germline trimming cut 1 base from V and 5 bases from J; bases unmatched to any gene: 14. The CDR3 loop reads CASSQASLAEGGDEQYF. CDR3 nucleotides: TGTGCCAGCAGCCAAGCTTCCCTAGCGGAAGGTGGGGACGAGCAGTACTTC.

The CDR3 loop is CASRLRSGGHIDQPQHF. CDR3 in DNA: TGTGCCAGCAGGTTAAGGTCGGGGGGGCATATTGATCAGCCCCAGCATTTT. The chain links TRBV7-2 to TRBJ1-5, with a weak D call TRBD1 (6 bases). The germline V gene has CDR1 SGHTA and CDR2 FQGNSA. The CDR3 is 17 amino acids. V lost 6 bases and J 5 bases, leaving 23 bases between the germline ends.

The V and J genes are TRBV7-6 and TRBJ2-1; tentative D call: TRBD2 (5 bases). Trimming stripped 2 bases from V and 7 bases from J, with 15 bases between. Germline values: CDR1 SGHVS, CDR2 FNYEAQ. CDR3 length equals 15 residues. CDR3 coding DNA: TGTGCCAGCAGCTTACCCCCCGAGGGCCAGAATGAGCAGTTCTTC. Amino acids: CASSLPPEGQNEQFF.

This chain links TRBV6-5 with TRBJ1-5, with a possible D match to TRBD1 (6 bases). The CDR3 length is 15 residues. V was cut by 0 bases and J by 4 bases, with 10 bases left in between. The germline gives CDR1 MNHEY, CDR2 SVGAGI. CDR3: CASSYSAGANQPQHF. CDR3 nucleotides: TGTGCCAGCAGTTACTCCGCAGGGGCGAATCAGCCCCAGCATTTT.

This clone has a single count. V gene TRBV4-2 combines with J gene TRBJ1-1; D gene unclear. Germline V gene sequence: CDR1 LGHNA, CDR2 YNFKEQ. This CDR3 is 14 amino acids long. Trimming shortened V by 3 bases and J by 2 bases, and 10 bases separated the two germline ends. CDR3 sequence (DNA): TGTGCCAGCAGCCAGGAGACGGCTAACACTGAAGCTTTCTTT. The encoded protein is CASSQETANTEAFF.

V gene TRBV6-5 combines with J gene TRBJ1-6; the D gene is possibly TRBD1 (5 bases). The V end was cut by 8 bases, the J end by 7 bases, with 15 bases between. The CDR3 extends over 14 amino acids. Germline V gene sequence: CDR1 MNHEY, CDR2 SVGAGI. CDR3: CASPAFNRNSPLHF. Here the CDR3 DNA reads TGTGCCAGCCCTGCCTTTAACAGGAATTCACCCCTCCACTTT.

The chain links TRBV10-1 to TRBJ1-1, with 9 positions matching TRBD1. Looked up from germline, CDR1 is WNHNN and CDR2 is SYGVQD (reference sequence). The CDR3 runs 15 residues. V shed 6 bases, J shed 5 bases, and the junction held 10 bases outside the gene matches. The CDR3 loop is CASRWDRVSRTEAFF. CDR3 bases: TGCGCCAGCAGATGGGACAGGGTAAGTCGTACTGAAGCTTTCTTT.

The V gene is TRBV19, the J gene TRBJ2-5; maybe TRBD1 (5 bases). The CDR3 contains 14 residues. Trimming removed 6 bases at V and 5 bases at J, with 16 bases between. Per the germline V gene, CDR1 is LNHDA and CDR2 is SQIVND (reference sequence). CDR3 sequence (DNA): TGTGCCAGTAGGCCCGGCTGGAAGGGGGAGACCCAGTACTTC. Translated, it gives CASRPGWKGETQYF.

This clone was recorded a few times. The V call is TRBV19, the J call TRBJ1-4; the match to TRBD1 covers 9 bases. Germline-derived CDR1 and CDR2 are LNHDA and SQIVND (reference sequence). The trim removed 5 bases at V and 8 bases at J, leaving 6 bases unmatched. The CDR3 runs to 14 residues. CDR3 nucleotide sequence: TGTGCCAGTAGTGGCGGACAGGGGAGGGAAAAACTGTTTTTT. This sequence encodes CASSGGQGREKLFF.

This clone was counted between two and nine times. This chain links TRBV4-3 with TRBJ2-2, with TRBD1 matching over 8 bases. Germline loops: CDR1 LGHNA, CDR2 YSLEER. The CDR3 loop spans 17 amino acids. J was trimmed by 4 bases and V by 0 bases; bases with no gene match: 7. CDR3 DNA sequence: TGCGCCAGCAGCCAAGACGGCAGGGGGCCTGGCACCGGGGAGCTGTTTTTT. Translated, it gives CASSQDGRGPGTGELFF.

The chain has TRBV7-9 and TRBJ2-5; 7 bases align to TRBD2. Germline V gives CDR1 SEHNR, CDR2 FQNEAQ (reference sequence). The CDR3 runs to 13 residues. V dropped 7 bases and J dropped 3; count of bases not matched to a gene: 5. The CDR3 DNA follows: TGTGCCAGCACCCCGGGGAGGGAAGAGACCCAGTACTTC. Residues: CASTPGREETQYF.